The present entry profiles one TCR beta chain with its context. Its specificity is not known. This table comes from immunoSEQ multiplex PCR, and its TCRdb copy is limited to in-frame clones, with some not included. The profile shows about 180,000 clones, about nine tenths of them singletons. The sample comes from a study of T cell responses to AZD1222 COVID-19 vaccine. Study-wide results and caveats: Two doses of AZD1222 preceded a rise in Spike-specific TCR breadth and depth. Baseline serology detected seropositivity in only 6 or 7 AZD1222 recipients.

Trimming pared 7 bases from V and 0 bases from J, leaving 16 bases between. Germline assignment: CDR1 LNHDA and CDR2 SQIVND (reference sequence). This CDR3 has 15 residues. The material was peripheral blood, obtained 28 days after the second dose of the MenACWY control vaccine. This rearrangement joins TRBV19 to TRBJ2-7; D is unclear. This clonotype was sampled from an adult who received the MenACWY meningococcal vaccine as a control. The CDR3 protein is CASKIRTESSYEQYF. The CDR3 DNA reads as TGTGCCAGTAAGATCAGGACGGAGAGCTCCTACGAGCAGTACTTC.